These 12 T cell receptor beta chains originate from one sample sequenced in a study of technical replicates of blood from several donors. The data were produced by immunoSEQ multiplex PCR, yet TCRdb's version contains in-frame clones alone and is incomplete. The sample holds around 89,000 clones, 85% to 95% seen once. Sequencing was carried out using T cells isolated from PBMCs. The receptors originated from a human donor in good health.

V is TRBV14 and J is TRBJ2-2; 7 bases map to TRBD1. V lost 6 bases, J lost 4 bases, and 5 bases stayed unmatched. The CDR3 spans 14 residues. Per the germline V gene, CDR1 is SGHDN and CDR2 is FVKESK. The CDR3 region has the DNA TGTGCCAGCAGGAGACAGGGCGGCACCGGGGAGCTGTTTTTT. This sequence encodes CASRRQGGTGELFF.

The chain recombines TRBV5-1 with TRBJ2-7; weak D call: TRBD2 (6 bases). V was pared by 8 bases and J by 2 bases, with 17 bases between. Germline V gene data show CDR1 as SGHRS and CDR2 as YFSETQ. The CDR3 runs to 14 residues. DNA for the CDR3: TGCGCCAGAACCGGGACTTACCCTACCTACGAGCAGTACTTC. It specifies CARTGTYPTYEQYF.

The CDR3 coding sequence is TGTGCCAGTAGTCCCCGGGACAGGGCCTATAGCAATCAGCCCCAGCATTTT. Its protein product is CASSPRDRAYSNQPQHF. This chain links TRBV19 with TRBJ1-5; 9 positions agree with TRBD1. Germline lookup yields CDR1 LNHDA and CDR2 SQIVND (reference sequence). V gave up 5 bases and J gave up 0 bases; unmatched junction bases: 8. The CDR3 length is 17 residues.

Here the CDR3 reads CASSADGSMNTEAFF. The CDR3 bases are TGTGCCAGTAGTGCCGACGGGTCCATGAACACTGAAGCTTTCTTT. The V and J genes are TRBV19 and TRBJ1-1; D gene unclear. There are 15 residues in the CDR3. The V gene lost 5 bases and the J gene lost 0 bases, with 13 bases spanning the gap. Germline assignment: CDR1 LNHDA and CDR2 SQIVND (reference sequence).

V usage is TRBV2 and J usage is TRBJ2-7, with 7 bases matching TRBD2. The germline V gene has CDR1 SNHLY and CDR2 FYNNEI. There are 14 residues in the CDR3. Unmatched junction bases numbered 7, after V lost 6 bases and J lost 2 bases. CDR3 amino acids: CASRTSGAAYEQYF. CDR3 coding DNA: TGTGCCAGCAGAACAAGCGGGGCAGCCTACGAGCAGTACTTC.

The rearrangement joins TRBV10-1 to TRBJ2-3, with TRBD2 matching 7 bases. This CDR3 contains 15 residues. V shed 3 bases and J 0 bases; nucleotides not matched to a gene: 3. Germline V gene lookup returns CDR1 WNHNN and CDR2 SYGVQD (reference sequence). For the CDR3, the DNA is TGCGCCAGCAGTGAAGCGGGGTCTAGCACAGATACGCAGTATTTT. Protein: CASSEAGSSTDTQYF.

The V and J genes are TRBV5-1 and TRBJ1-6; 9 bases align to TRBD1. Per the germline V gene, CDR1 is SGHRS and CDR2 is YFSETQ. This CDR3 comprises 13 residues. The J segment lost 10 bases and the V segment lost 7 bases, leaving 6 bases of the junction unmatched. Written as DNA, the CDR3 is TGCGCCAGCTCGACAGGGGGACCATCACCCCTCCACTTT. It is translated as CASSTGGPSPLHF.

The rearrangement uses TRBV25-1 and TRBJ1-2; the match to TRBD1 covers 8 bases. The germline V gene encodes CDR1 MGHDK and CDR2 SYGVNS. The CDR3 contains 11 residues. The ends lost 6 bases at V and 8 bases at J; junction bases unmatched: 2. CDR3 DNA sequence: TGTGCCAGCAGCACAGGGGGAGGCTACACCTTC. This gives the protein CASSTGGGYTF.

The rearrangement uses TRBV11-2 and TRBJ1-1; TRBD1 agrees at 8 bases. The germline V gene encodes CDR1 SGHAT and CDR2 FQNNGV. After removal of 5 bases from V and 13 bases from J, the junction contained 12 bases not matched to a gene. This CDR3 is built from 13 residues. The CDR3 sequence is CASSPYGQGLVFF. CDR3 nucleotide sequence: TGTGCCAGCAGCCCATACGGACAGGGTTTGGTTTTCTTT.

This clone was observed once. The genes are TRBV5-1 and TRBJ2-5; 9 bases line up with TRBD1. Unmatched junction bases numbered 5, after V lost 3 bases and J lost 2 bases. CDR1 and CDR2 (germline): SGHRS, YFSETQ. The CDR3 extends over 15 amino acids. CDR3 loop: CASSSGQGGQETQYF. DNA for the CDR3: TGCGCCAGCAGCTCGGGACAGGGCGGGCAAGAGACCCAGTACTTC.

The CDR3 loop reads CASSLVVRNTEAFF. The CDR3 nucleotides are TGCGCCAGCAGCTTGGTTGTCAGGAACACTGAAGCTTTCTTT. This chain links TRBV5-1 with TRBJ1-1; no reliable D call. The germline CDR1 and CDR2 sequences are SGHRS and YFSETQ. Trimming removed 0 bases at V and 1 base at J, with 7 bases between. The CDR3 runs to 14 residues.

The chain carries TRBV2 and TRBJ2-3, with 12 bases lining up with TRBD2. The CDR3 has 15 residues. Germline V lookup: CDR1 SNHLY, CDR2 FYNNEI. V dropped 6 bases and J dropped 5; count of bases not matched to a gene: 6. In DNA, the CDR3 is TGTGCCAGCAGGGAACTAGCGGGGGGAGAAGATACGCAGTATTTT. This translates into CASRELAGGEDTQYF.